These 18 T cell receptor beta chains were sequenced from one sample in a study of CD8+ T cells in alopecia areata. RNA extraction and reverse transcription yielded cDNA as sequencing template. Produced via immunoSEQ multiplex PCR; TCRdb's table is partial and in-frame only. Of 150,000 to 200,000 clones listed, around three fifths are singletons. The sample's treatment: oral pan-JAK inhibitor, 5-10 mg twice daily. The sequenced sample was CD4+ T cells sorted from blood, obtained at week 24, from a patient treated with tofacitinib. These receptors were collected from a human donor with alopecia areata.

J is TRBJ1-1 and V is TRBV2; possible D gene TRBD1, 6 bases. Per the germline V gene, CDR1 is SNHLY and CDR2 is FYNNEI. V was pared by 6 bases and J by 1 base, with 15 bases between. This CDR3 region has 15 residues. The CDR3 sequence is CASSDTGHSNTEAFF. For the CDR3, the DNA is TGTGCCAGCAGCGATACGGGACATTCGAACACTGAAGCTTTCTTT. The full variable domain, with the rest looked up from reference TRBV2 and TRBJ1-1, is EPEVTQTPSHQVTQMGQEVILRCVPISNHLYFYWYRQILGQKVEFLVSFYNNEISEKSEIFDDQFSVERPDGSNFTLKIRSTKLEDSAMYFCASSDTGHSNTEAFFGQGTRLTVV.

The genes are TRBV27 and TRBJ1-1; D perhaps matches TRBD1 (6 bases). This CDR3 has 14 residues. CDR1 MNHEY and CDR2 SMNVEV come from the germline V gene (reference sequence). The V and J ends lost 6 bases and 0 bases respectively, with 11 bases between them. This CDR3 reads CASRIQGMNTEAFF. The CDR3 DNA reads TGTGCCAGCAGGATACAGGGAATGAACACTGAAGCTTTCTTT.

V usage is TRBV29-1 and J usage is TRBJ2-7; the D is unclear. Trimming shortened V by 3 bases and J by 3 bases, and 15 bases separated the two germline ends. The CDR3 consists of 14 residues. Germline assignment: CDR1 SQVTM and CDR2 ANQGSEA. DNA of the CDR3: TGCAGCGTTGATACCCCGGAAGGCGACTACGAGCAGTACTTC. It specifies CSVDTPEGDYEQYF.

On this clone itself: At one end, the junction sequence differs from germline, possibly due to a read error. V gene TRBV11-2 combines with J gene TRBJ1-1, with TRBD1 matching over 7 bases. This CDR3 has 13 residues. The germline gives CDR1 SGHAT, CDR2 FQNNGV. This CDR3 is CASSLDYRGRWNF. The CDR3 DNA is TGTGCCAGCAGCTTGGATTACAGGGGACGCTGGAACTTT.

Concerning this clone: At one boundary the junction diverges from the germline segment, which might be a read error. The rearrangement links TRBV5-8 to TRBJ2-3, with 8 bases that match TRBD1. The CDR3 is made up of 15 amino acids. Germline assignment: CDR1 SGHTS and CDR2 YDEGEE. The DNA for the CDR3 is TGTGCCAGCAGCTTCGGGACAGGAACCACAGTTACGCAGTATTTT. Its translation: CASSFGTGTTVTQYF.

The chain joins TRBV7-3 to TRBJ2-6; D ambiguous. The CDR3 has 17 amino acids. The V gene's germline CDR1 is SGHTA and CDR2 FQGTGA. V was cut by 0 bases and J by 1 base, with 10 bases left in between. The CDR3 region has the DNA TGTGCCAGCAGCTTAACCATTGCCCCGTCTGGGGCCAACGTCCTGACTTTC. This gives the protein CASSLTIAPSGANVLTF.

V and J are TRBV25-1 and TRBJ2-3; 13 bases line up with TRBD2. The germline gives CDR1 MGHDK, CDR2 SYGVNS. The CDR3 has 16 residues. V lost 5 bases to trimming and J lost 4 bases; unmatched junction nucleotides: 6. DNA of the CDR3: TGTGCCAGCAGTCGGGGGACTAGCGGGGTCTCAGATACGCAGTATTTT. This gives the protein CASSRGTSGVSDTQYF.

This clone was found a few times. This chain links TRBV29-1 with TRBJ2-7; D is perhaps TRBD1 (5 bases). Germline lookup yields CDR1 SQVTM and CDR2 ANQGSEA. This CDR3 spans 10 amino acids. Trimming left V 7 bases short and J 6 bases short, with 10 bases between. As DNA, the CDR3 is TGCAGCGCCCTTGGGGCCGAGCAGTACTTC. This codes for CSALGAEQYF.

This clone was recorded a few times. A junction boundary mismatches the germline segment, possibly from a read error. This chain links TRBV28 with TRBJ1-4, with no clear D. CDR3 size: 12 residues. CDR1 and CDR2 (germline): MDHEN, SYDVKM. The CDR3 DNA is TGTGCCAGTACCACAACTACTGAAAAACTGTTTTTT. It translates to CASTTTTEKLFF. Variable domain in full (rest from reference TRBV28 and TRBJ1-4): DVKVTQSSRYLVKRTGEKVFLECVQDMDHENMFWYRQDPGLGLRLIYFSYDVKMKEKGDIPEGYSVSREKKERFSLILESASTNQTSMYLCASTTTTEKLFFGSGTQLSVL.

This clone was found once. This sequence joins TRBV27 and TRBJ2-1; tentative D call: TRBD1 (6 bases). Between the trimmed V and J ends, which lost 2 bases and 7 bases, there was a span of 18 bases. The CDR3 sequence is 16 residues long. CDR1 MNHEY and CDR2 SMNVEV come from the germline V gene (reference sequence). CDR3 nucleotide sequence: TGTGCCAGCAGTTTAGCGAGGGCAGGGGTCGGGAATGAGCAGTTCTTC. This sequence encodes CASSLARAGVGNEQFF.

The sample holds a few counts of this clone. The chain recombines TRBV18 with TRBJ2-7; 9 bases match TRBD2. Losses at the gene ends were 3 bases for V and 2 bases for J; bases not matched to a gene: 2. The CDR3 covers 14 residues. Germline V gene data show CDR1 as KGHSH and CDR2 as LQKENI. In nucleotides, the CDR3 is TGTGCCAGCTCACCCGGCGGGGGGGCCTACGAGCAGTACTTC. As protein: CASSPGGGAYEQYF.

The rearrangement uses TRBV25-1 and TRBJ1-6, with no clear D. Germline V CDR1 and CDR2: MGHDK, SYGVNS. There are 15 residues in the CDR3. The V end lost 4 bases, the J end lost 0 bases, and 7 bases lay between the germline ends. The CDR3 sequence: CASSVTNSYNSPLHF. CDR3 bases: TGTGCCAGCAGTGTAACGAACTCCTATAATTCACCCCTCCACTTT.

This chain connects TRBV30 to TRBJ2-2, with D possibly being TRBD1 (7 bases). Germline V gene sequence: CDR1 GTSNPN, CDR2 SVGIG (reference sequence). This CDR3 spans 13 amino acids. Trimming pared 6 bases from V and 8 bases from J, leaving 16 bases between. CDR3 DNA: TGTGCCTGTGCGGGACAGTTCTCGGGGGAGCTGTTTTTT. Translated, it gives CACAGQFSGELFF.

CDR3 in amino acids: CASSDGQGQGYTF. The CDR3 DNA reads as TGTGCCAGCAGTGATGGGCAGGGTCAGGGCTACACCTTC. The J gene is TRBJ1-2, the V gene TRBV25-1; tentative D call: TRBD1 (5 bases). V was trimmed by 3 bases and J by 8 bases, leaving 13 bases between them. Per the germline V gene, CDR1 is MGHDK and CDR2 is SYGVNS. The CDR3 is made up of 13 amino acids.

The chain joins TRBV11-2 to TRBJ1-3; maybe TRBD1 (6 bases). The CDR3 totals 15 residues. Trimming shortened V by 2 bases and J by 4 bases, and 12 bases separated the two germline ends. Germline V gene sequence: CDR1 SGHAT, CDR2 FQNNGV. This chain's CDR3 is CASSLSGGAGNTIYF. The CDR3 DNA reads TGTGCCAGCAGCTTATCGGGGGGCGCCGGAAACACCATATATTTT.

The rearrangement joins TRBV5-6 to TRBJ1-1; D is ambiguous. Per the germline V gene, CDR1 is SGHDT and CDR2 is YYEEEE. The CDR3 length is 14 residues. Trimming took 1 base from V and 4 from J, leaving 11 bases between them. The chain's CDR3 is CASSLWGHSTEAFF. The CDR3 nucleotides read TGTGCCAGCAGCTTGTGGGGTCACAGCACTGAAGCTTTCTTT.

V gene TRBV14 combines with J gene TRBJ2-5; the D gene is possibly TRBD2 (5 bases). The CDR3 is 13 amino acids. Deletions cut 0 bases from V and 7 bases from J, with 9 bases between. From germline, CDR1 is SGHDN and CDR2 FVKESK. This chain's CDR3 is CASSQDRAGTQYF. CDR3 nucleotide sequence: TGTGCCAGCAGCCAAGATAGGGCGGGGACCCAGTACTTC.

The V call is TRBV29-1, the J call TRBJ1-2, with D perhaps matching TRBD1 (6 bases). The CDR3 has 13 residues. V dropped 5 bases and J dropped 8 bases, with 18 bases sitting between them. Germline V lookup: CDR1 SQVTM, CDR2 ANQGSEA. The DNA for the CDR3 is TGCAGCGTTAGCCCCCTGGACAGCAGGGGCTACACCTTC. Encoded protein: CSVSPLDSRGYTF.